The next 8 T cell receptor beta chains were all read from a single sample in a study of post-analysis software for immune sequencing data. Study-level findings and limits: Relative to controls, patients had five TRBV segments at higher frequency, with TRBV5-6, TRBV5-1 and TRBV20-1 among these.

Antigens of these TCRs are unknown. Sequencing libraries made from TCR beta cDNA carried unique molecular identifiers. Each CDR3 protein gets one entry after TCRdb re-called the PCR reads with MiXCR. Found here are roughly 800,000 distinct CDR3 sequences, around 42% of them singletons; the top ten hold roughly 5.2%. The sample comprised blood. The receptors stem from a girl between 10 and 17 years old with multiple sclerosis.

This clonotype was found a few times. The chain recombines TRBV12-5 with TRBJ2-7; 8 bases align to TRBD2. The length of the CDR3 is 14 residues. Germline V CDR1 and CDR2: LGHNT, FRNRAP. With V trimmed by 4 bases and J by 7 bases, 9 bases remained unmatched. The DNA of the CDR3 is TGTGCTAGTGGTTCGTTAGCGGGGACGGGGGAGCAGTACTTC. Translating it yields CASGSLAGTGEQYF.

This clonotype was counted between two and nine times. The chain employs TRBV27 and TRBJ1-2, with TRBD1 identical over 7 bases. V lost 8 bases to trimming and J lost 7 bases; unmatched junction nucleotides: 4. Germline V lookup: CDR1 MNHEY, CDR2 SMNVEV (reference sequence). CDR3 length: 11 residues. The CDR3 DNA is TGTGCCAGCTCGACAGGGTCTGGCTACACCTTC. As protein: CASSTGSGYTF.

This clonotype was counted a single time. CDR3 sequence (DNA): TGTGCCAGCAGCTTGGGGACCGACTACGCTGAAGCTTTCTTT. Amino acids: CASSLGTDYAEAFF. The gene calls are TRBV5-6 and TRBJ1-1, with D uncertain. The CDR3 covers 14 residues. Trimming pared 0 bases from V and 6 bases from J, leaving 12 bases between. Germline lookup yields CDR1 SGHDT and CDR2 YYEEEE.

This chain uses TRBV3-1 with TRBJ1-1; no clear D. The CDR3 is 14 amino acids. Trimming cost V 3 bases and J 1 base, with 9 bases left between them. Germline V CDR1 and CDR2: LGHDT, YNNKEL (reference sequence). The CDR3 is CASSQYLKNTEAFF. DNA of the CDR3: TGTGCCAGCAGCCAGTATCTGAAGAACACTGAAGCTTTCTTT.

Only a few counts were recorded for this clonotype. This chain links TRBV7-2 with TRBJ2-7; 9 bases fit TRBD1. This CDR3 has 15 amino acids. The germline gives CDR1 SGHTA, CDR2 FQGNSA. The junction had 4 bases not matched to a gene; V was cut back by 1 base and J by 3 bases. The CDR3 DNA sequence: TGTGCCAGCAGCTTAGAACAGGGGGCGATCTACGAGCAGTACTTC. Its protein is CASSLEQGAIYEQYF.

This clonotype was counted a few times. This chain connects TRBV4-3 to TRBJ2-2; 11 nucleotides agree with TRBD1. Germline assignment: CDR1 LGHNA and CDR2 YSLEER. Unmatched junction bases numbered 13, after V lost 1 base and J lost 6 bases. CDR3 size: 19 residues. The CDR3, as DNA: TGCGCCAGCAGCCAAGGGTTAGGACAGGGGGCTTCTGGCGCCGGGGAGCTGTTTTTT. Its translation is CASSQGLGQGASGAGELFF.

This clonotype was seen more than once but under ten times. This rearrangement joins TRBV13 to TRBJ2-7; 8 nucleotides line up with TRBD1. Germline V gene lookup returns CDR1 PRHDT and CDR2 FYEKMQ (reference sequence). The CDR3 consists of 15 residues. Trimming cost V 5 bases and J 4 bases; bases outside gene matches: 10. CDR3 DNA: TGTGCCAGCAGCGGAACCCCGGGACAGGAGTACGAGCAGTACTTC. Translation gives CASSGTPGQEYEQYF.

This clonotype was counted a single time. This chain links TRBV15 with TRBJ2-1; D not resolved. Germline lookup yields CDR1 LNHNV and CDR2 YYDKDF (reference sequence). CDR3 length: 13 residues. V lost 0 bases to trimming and J lost 5 bases, with 5 bases between them. The CDR3 nucleotides read TGTGCCACCAGCAGAGATCGCGACAATGAGCAGTTCTTC. This encodes CATSRDRDNEQFF.